This TCR beta chain was sequenced for a study of identical twins. Study-level results: The presence of invariant MAIT and iNKT cells could partly confound analyses of zero-insertion sequences.

The ends lost 5 bases at V and 3 bases at J; junction bases unmatched: 4. CDR1 is MNHEY and CDR2 is SVGEGT in the germline V gene. CDR3 length: 13 amino acids. One entry per CDR3 protein results from TCRdb running MiXCR on the 5' RACE reads. Of about 340,000 distinct CDR3 sequences listed, around 9% are singletons. This clonotype was found a few times. Its antigen is unidentified. The V call is TRBV6-2 or TRBV6-3, the J call TRBJ2-7; 7 positions agree with TRBD2. The sequenced sample was naive T cells sorted from blood. The sequence was collected from a woman in her 50s in good health. CDR3 amino acids: CASSDGGSYEQYV. As DNA, the CDR3 is TGTGCCAGCAGTGACGGGGGGAGCTACGAGCAGTACGTC.